The 2 T cell receptor beta chains in this list originate from one sample, sequenced in a study of cytomegalovirus exposure and HLA in healthy donors. Both 60 Vbeta primers and 13 Jbeta primers went into the PCR. Libraries were prepared by immunoSEQ multiplex PCR; TCRdb keeps only in-frame clonotypes and omits some of them. The table has roughly 100,000 clones, 80% to 85% seen once. Sequenced sample: PBMCs. Receptors were obtained from a man aged 25 to 40 in good health and CMV-seropositive.

This chain connects TRBV5-5 to TRBJ1-3, with D unresolved. Germline V gives CDR1 SGHKS, CDR2 YYEKEE (reference sequence). V was shortened by 6 bases and J by 0 bases, with 10 bases between the two germline ends. The CDR3 has 14 residues. The CDR3 loop reads CASTVGSSGNTIYF. The CDR3 bases are TGTGCCAGCACCGTGGGGAGCTCTGGAAACACCATATATTTT.

This chain connects TRBV18 to TRBJ1-3; tentatively, D is TRBD1 (5 bases). The germline V gene has CDR1 KGHSH and CDR2 LQKENI. The V end was cut by 5 bases, the J end by 2 bases, with 13 bases between. The CDR3 spans 15 residues. CDR3 nucleotides: TGTGCCAGCTCAGCGACGACAGTGGCTGGAAACACCATATATTTT. Translated: CASSATTVAGNTIYF.